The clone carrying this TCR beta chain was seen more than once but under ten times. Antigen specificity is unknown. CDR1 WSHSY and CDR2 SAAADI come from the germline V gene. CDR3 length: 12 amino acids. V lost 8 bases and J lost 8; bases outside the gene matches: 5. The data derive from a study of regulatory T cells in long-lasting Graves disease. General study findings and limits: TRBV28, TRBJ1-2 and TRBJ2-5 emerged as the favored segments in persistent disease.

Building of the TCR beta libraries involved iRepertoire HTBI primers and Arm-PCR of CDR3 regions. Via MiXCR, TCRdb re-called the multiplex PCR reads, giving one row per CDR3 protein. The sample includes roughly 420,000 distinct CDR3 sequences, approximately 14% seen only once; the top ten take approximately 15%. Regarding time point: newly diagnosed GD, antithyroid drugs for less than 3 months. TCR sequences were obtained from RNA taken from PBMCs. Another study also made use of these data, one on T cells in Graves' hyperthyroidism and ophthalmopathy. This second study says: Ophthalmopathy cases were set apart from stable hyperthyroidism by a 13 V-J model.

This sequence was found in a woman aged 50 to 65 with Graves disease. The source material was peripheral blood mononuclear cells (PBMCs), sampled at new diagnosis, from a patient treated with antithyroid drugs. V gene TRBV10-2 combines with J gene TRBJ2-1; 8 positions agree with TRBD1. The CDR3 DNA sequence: TGCGCCAGCGGAGGACAGGGCTATGAGCAGTTCTTC. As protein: CASGGQGYEQFF.